Listed below are T cell receptor beta chains from one sample, sequenced in a study of blood T cells in healthy people across ages. Using its own MiXCR run on the 5' RACE reads, TCRdb lists one record per CDR3 protein. The sample carries 1.5 million to 2 million distinct CDR3 sequences, roughly 30% recorded once. Sequenced material: blood. The source is a young woman in good health. The CDR3 runs from the conserved cysteine through the conserved F or W. D genes are given only for firm matches. Clone sizes are given selectively: once, few, many, or a class where the clone is expanded.

TRBV10-2	many	TRBJ2-7	NA	TGCGCCAGCAGACCCCAGGGGGAGGGAGTGGACGAGCAGTACTTC	CASRPQGEGVDEQYF
TRBV20-1	NA	TRBJ2-3	NA	TGCAGTGCTAGAGATTATCGGGGAAGCACAGATACGCAGTATTTT	CSARDYRGSTDTQYF
TRBV7-2	many	TRBJ2-5	NA	TGTGCCAGCAGCACCCAGGCCAGGGGGGGAGAGACCCAGTACTTC	CASSTQARGGETQYF
TRBV5-1	NA	TRBJ1-5	NA	TGCGCCAGCAGCTGGGGGGAGATCAATCAGCCCCAGCATTTT	CASSWGEINQPQHF
TRBV10-3	many	TRBJ2-1	NA	TGTGCCATCAGTGGACACAATGAGCAGTTCTTC	CAISGHNEQFF
TRBV4-3	many	TRBJ2-1	NA	TGCGCCAGCAGCCAAGGCGTTAGCGATGAGCAGTTCTTC	CASSQGVSDEQFF
TRBV7-2	NA	TRBJ2-2	TRBD2	TGTGCCAGCAGACCTGGACTAGCGGGGGGCCCCGGGGAGCTGTTTTTT	CASRPGLAGGPGELFF
TRBV29-1	NA	TRBJ2-1	NA	TGCAGCGTTGACGGGGGAAGGGGTTACAATGAGCAGTTCTTC	CSVDGGRGYNEQFF
TRBV10-3	NA	TRBJ1-2	TRBD1	TGTGCCATCATGAGGACAGGGCGCTATGGCTACACCTTC	CAIMRTGRYGYTF
TRBV7-6	many	TRBJ2-3	TRBD2	TGTGCCAGCAGCTCAAAACCCTTAGCGGGAGTAACAGATACGCAGTATTTT	CASSSKPLAGVTDTQYF
TRBV24-1	few	TRBJ2-5	NA	TGTGCCACCAGTGATGCCCGGAGACTAGGGGTCAATGAGCAGTACTTC	CATSDARRLGVNEQYF
TRBV5-1	NA	TRBJ1-1	TRBD1	TGCGCCAGCAGCTTGCTCCCCGGGACAGCTCTGAACACTGAAGCTTTCTTT	CASSLLPGTALNTEAFF
TRBV9	few	TRBJ2-7	NA	TGTGCCAGCAGCGCCTGTTTTCAGGGGCGCCCAGTCTACGAGCAGTACTTC	CASSACFQGRPVYEQYF
TRBV10-2	many	TRBJ2-3	NA	TGCGCCAGCAGTGAAGGATTTTTCGGCGGGAGCACAGATACGCAGTATTTT	CASSEGFFGGSTDTQYF
TRBV25-1	few	TRBJ2-7	NA	TGTGCCAGCAGTGAGATAGGGGTTTCCTACGAGCAGTACTTC	CASSEIGVSYEQYF
TRBV11-2	few	TRBJ2-1	NA	TGTGCCAGCAGCTTAGGTCCCGACACAGACAACCCGAATCACAATGAGCAGTTCTTC	CASSLGPDTDNPNHNEQFF
TRBV28	NA	TRBJ2-7	NA	TGTGCCAGCAGTACCGAGGCAGGGGTCTACGAGCAGTACTTC	CASSTEAGVYEQYF
TRBV3-1	NA	TRBJ2-3	TRBD2	TGTGCCAGCAGCCAAACGGGACTAGGGGGAGAGTATTTT	CASSQTGLGGEYF
TRBV12-3/TRBV12-4	NA	TRBJ2-1	NA	TGTGCCAGCAGTTTAAACGGGGCACTATACAATGAGCAGTTCTTC	CASSLNGALYNEQFF
TRBV3-1	many	TRBJ2-7	NA	TGTGCCAGCAGCCAATCCCCCAGGCAGGACGACTCCTACGAGCAGTACTTC	CASSQSPRQDDSYEQYF
TRBV6-6	few	TRBJ2-7	NA	TGTGCCAGCAGTGGCGGACGGCCGGGTAGTGGGGAGCAGTACTTC	CASSGGRPGSGEQYF
TRBV7-3	NA	TRBJ1-5	NA	TGTGCCAGCAGCTTAGATGCAGGTGGGCTTCAGCCCCAGCATTTT	CASSLDAGGLQPQHF
TRBV21-1	NA	TRBJ1-1	NA	TGTGCCAGCAGCAAATGGGACAGGGGCAACACTGAAGCTTTCTTT	CASSKWDRGNTEAFF
TRBV29-1	NA	TRBJ2-3	TRBD1	TGCAGCGTTGACAGGACAGGGTCAGAGCGGGATACGCAGTATTTT	CSVDRTGSERDTQYF
TRBV20-1	NA	TRBJ2-7	NA	TGCAGTGCTAGAGATATCGCCAGGGCGCCCTACGAGCAGTACTTC	CSARDIARAPYEQYF
TRBV20-1	few	TRBJ2-3	NA	TGCAGTGCCAAAGCCCTAACCTCCACAGATACGCAGTATTTT	CSAKALTSTDTQYF
TRBV7-3	NA	TRBJ2-1	NA	TGTGCCAGCAGCTTACCAGGCCTGGCTGAGCAGTTCTTC	CASSLPGLAEQFF
TRBV13	NA	TRBJ2-6	TRBD1	TGTGCCAGCGGACAGGCGGTTAAATCGGCCAACGTCCTGACTTTC	CASGQAVKSANVLTF
TRBV6-6	few	TRBJ2-7	NA	TGTGCCAGCAGCCGGAAGTCCCTAGAGGGCGAGCAGTACTTC	CASSRKSLEGEQYF
TRBV11-2	few	TRBJ2-1	TRBD1	TGTGCCAGCAGCTTACCCGGGACAGGGTACGGTGAGCGGTTCTTC	CASSLPGTGYGERFF
TRBV3-1	once	TRBJ2-5	NA	TGTGCCAGCAGCCAAGACCTAGCCGTCGAGACCCAGTACTTC	CASSQDLAVETQYF
TRBV12-3/TRBV12-4	few	TRBJ1-2	NA	TGTGCCAGCAGTTTAGCCGGGGGCGGAAGGGGCTACACCTTC	CASSLAGGGRGYTF
TRBV4-3	few	TRBJ2-3	TRBD2	TGCGCCAGCAGCCAAGATAATAAGGCGTGGAGTAGCGGGTCGTCAGATACGCAGTATTTT	CASSQDNKAWSSGSSDTQYF
TRBV11-3	NA	TRBJ2-1	NA	TGTGCCAGCAGCTTGGATAAGCGGGAGCAGTTCTTC	CASSLDKREQFF
TRBV29-1	many	TRBJ2-7	NA	TGCAGCGTTGTTGCTTCAACCTCCTACGAGCAGTACTTC	CSVVASTSYEQYF
TRBV29-1	many	TRBJ2-5	NA	TGCAGCGTTGAGATGTGGCTGGGAACGGAGACCCAGTACTTC	CSVEMWLGTETQYF
TRBV5-1	few	TRBJ1-1	TRBD1	TGCGCCAGCAGCGGACGACAGGGGGCCTCCACTGAAGCTTTCTTT	CASSGRQGASTEAFF
TRBV5-1	many	TRBJ2-7	NA	TGCGCCAGCAGCTTGTCACAGCCCTACGAGCAGTACTTC	CASSLSQPYEQYF
TRBV20-1	NA	TRBJ1-4	NA	TGCAGTGCTGGGATGACTAATGAAAAACTGTTTTTT	CSAGMTNEKLFF
TRBV6-2/TRBV6-3	NA	TRBJ2-2	NA	TGTGCCAGCAGTTATCGGGGGACAAACACCGGGGAGCTGTTTTTT	CASSYRGTNTGELFF
TRBV6-1	NA	TRBJ1-2	TRBD1	TGTGCCAGCAGGCCTAAGACAGGGGGCGGAAATGGCTACACCTTC	CASRPKTGGGNGYTF
TRBV9	NA	TRBJ2-1	NA	TGTGCCAGCAGCTCAGAACCAGATCCCTCCTACAATGAGCAGTTCTTC	CASSSEPDPSYNEQFF
TRBV29-1	NA	TRBJ2-4	TRBD1	TGCAGCGCTTCCGGGTTTGGGGACAGCTTCTATGAGCAGTACTTC	CSASGFGDSFYEQYF
TRBV19	once	TRBJ2-7	TRBD1	TGTGCCAGTAGTATCGCCGACAGGGACGGCGAGCAGTACTTC	CASSIADRDGEQYF
TRBV12-3/TRBV12-4	NA	TRBJ1-4	NA	TGTGCCAACAGTCCCGCAAGTGAAAAACTGTTTTTT	CANSPASEKLFF
TRBV18	NA	TRBJ2-5	NA	TGTGCCAGCCTCCGTTCCACCGGGGAGACCCAGTACTTC	CASLRSTGETQYF
TRBV20-1	few	TRBJ2-6	NA	TGCAGTGCTAGTTCAGGCGGATACTCTGGGGCCAACGTCCTGACTTTC	CSASSGGYSGANVLTF
TRBV9	many	TRBJ2-5	TRBD2	TGTGCCAGCAGCGTAGACAGCGGGGGGGCTCCAGAGACCCAGTACTTC	CASSVDSGGAPETQYF
TRBV14	NA	TRBJ2-1	NA	TGTGCCAGCAGCCTCCCGGGACGGTTCCAAGAGACCCAGTTCTTC	CASSLPGRFQETQFF
TRBV30	NA	TRBJ1-4	NA	TGTGCCTGGCATCAGGGAGCTAATGAAAAACTGTTTTTT	CAWHQGANEKLFF